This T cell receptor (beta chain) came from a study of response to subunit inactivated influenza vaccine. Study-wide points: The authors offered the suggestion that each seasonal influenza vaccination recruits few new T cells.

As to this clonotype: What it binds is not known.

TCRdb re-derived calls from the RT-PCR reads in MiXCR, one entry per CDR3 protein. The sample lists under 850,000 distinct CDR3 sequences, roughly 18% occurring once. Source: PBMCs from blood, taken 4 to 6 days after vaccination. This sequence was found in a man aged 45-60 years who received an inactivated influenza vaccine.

The CDR3 here is CASSFQDPRHNEQFF. The CDR3 region has the DNA TGCGCCAGCAGCTTCCAGGACCCGCGACACAATGAGCAGTTCTTC. V and J are TRBV5-1 and TRBJ2-1; D remains unclear. From germline, CDR1 is SGHRS and CDR2 YFSETQ. Trimming stripped 2 bases from V and 5 bases from J, with 14 bases between. The CDR3 loop spans 15 amino acids.